These T cell receptor beta chains were read from a single sample in a study of B cell selection in AIRE deficiency. Profiled with immunoSEQ multiplex PCR; TCRdb holds only in-frame clones, not every one. The data contain 20,000 to 30,000 clones, roughly 96% of them singletons. Sequenced sample: CD4+CD127+ conventional T cells sorted from PBMCs. These receptors all come from a human donor in good health. CDR3s include the opening cysteine and the closing phenylalanine or tryptophan. D genes are given only for firm matches. Size tells how often a clone was seen (once, few, many) or the class of an expanded clone, and some rows leave it out.

v_gene	d_gene	j_gene	len	abundance	CDR3nt	CDR3aa
TRBV11-3	.	TRBJ2-5	13	.	TGTGCCAGCAGCTCCCCGGGGGAAGAGACCCAGTACTTC	CASSSPGEETQYF
TRBV10-1	.	TRBJ2-1	15	.	TGCGCCAGCAGTGAGATTAGCGGCGGGCTCAATGAGCAGTTCTTC	CASSEISGGLNEQFF
TRBV5-6	.	TRBJ2-1	14	.	TGTGCCAGCAGCTTGAACGGCGGGGACAATGAGCAGTTCTTC	CASSLNGGDNEQFF
TRBV28	TRBD2	TRBJ2-5	15	once	TGTGCCAGCAGTTTCGGGACTAGCGGTCAAGAGACCCAGTACTTC	CASSFGTSGQETQYF
TRBV18	.	TRBJ2-2	16	.	TGTGCCAGCTCACCACCGGCGCGGGAAAACACCGGGGAGCTGTTTTTT	CASSPPARENTGELFF
TRBV11-2	.	TRBJ2-2	15	.	TGTGCCAGCAGCTTAAATCCCGGGACTGTGCGGGAGCTGTTTTTT	CASSLNPGTVRELFF
TRBV5-8	.	TRBJ1-5	14	.	TGTGCCAGCAGCCCGGACAGATCCAATCAGCCCCAGCATTTT	CASSPDRSNQPQHF
TRBV28	TRBD1	TRBJ2-7	15	.	TGTGCCAGCAGTGCGACAGGGGAAGTTTCCTACGAGCAGTACTTC	CASSATGEVSYEQYF
TRBV6-5	.	TRBJ1-1	11	.	TGTGCCAGCAGTTACCGGACTGAAGCTTTCTTT	CASSYRTEAFF
TRBV28	.	TRBJ2-2	14	.	TGTGCCAGCAGCCTCCCACGGAACACCGGGGAGCTGTTTTTT	CASSLPRNTGELFF
TRBV14	.	TRBJ2-5	13	.	TGTGCCAGCAGCCAAAACCTCCGGGAGACCCAGTACTTC	CASSQNLRETQYF
TRBV5-1	.	TRBJ2-5	15	.	TGCGCCAGCAGCACTACCACAGGGCAGGAGGAGACCCAGTACTTC	CASSTTTGQEETQYF
TRBV4-3	.	TRBJ2-7	15	.	TGCGCCAGCAGCCAAGATGCCGGGGGTGGGTACGAGCAGTACTTC	CASSQDAGGGYEQYF
TRBV27	TRBD1	TRBJ1-2	14	once	TGTGCCAGCAGTTTGAAGCAGGGGGGAGGTGGCTACACCTTC	CASSLKQGGGGYTF